The T cell receptor (beta chain) under discussion was sequenced for a study of immune aging and cytomegalovirus after organ transplant (dated by TCRdb to 2020 to 2023). For the study in its entirety: Every transplant recipient was given three-drug immunosuppression consisting of prednisone, tacrolimus, and mycophenolate.

Sample time point, as interpreted from the label and publication: five sample-tagged time points from pre-transplant (day -1) to day 368 post-transplant, pooled. Thawed PBMC were stimulated for roughly twelve hours with a CMV IE-1 overlapping peptide library without transport inhibitors. After being thawed and rested overnight, the cells were stimulated in R10 medium along with CD28/CD49d costimulation. The IE-1 peptide library was composed of 15-amino-acid peptides with overlaps of 11 amino acids. Each time point was barcoded using BD Single-Cell Multiplexing Kit Sample Tags, after which the barcoded samples were pooled and stained with oligo-conjugated anti-CD45RA plus sorting antibodies. A BD FACSAria III was used to sort CMV-responsive CD8+CD137+ and CD4+CD154+ T cells at 4-way purity. Blood was drawn into EDTA vacutainers and was processed by Ficoll gradient within 1-24 hours. Receptors were amplified or captured by single-cell sequencing. The sample was run on an Illumina NovaSeq 6000. For cell capture and library preparation, the team used the BD Rhapsody Targeted mRNA and AbSeq Reagent Kit in a microwell format. The libraries included TCR, sample tags, AbSeq, and targeted mRNA from the Human T-Cell Expression Panel, along with custom TOX and TOX2 primers. Sequencing of the libraries was done on an Illumina NovaSeq. The paper's processing steps were these. The analysis covered around 10,000 cells in total, of which over 7,000 were CD8 T cells and approximately 4,500 were CD8 T cells with an identifiable TCR CDR3. On the Seven Bridges Genomics platform, raw data were run through the BD Rhapsody Targeted Analysis Pipeline with V(D)J processing. Quality control, Sample Tag demultiplexing with Lex-BDSMK, clone identification with VDJ Explorer, and Seurat clustering were performed in SeqGeq 1.6.0. A clone was considered non-expanded if it made up <1% of CD8 T cells, and considered a clonal expansion if it made up >2.5% of the sample. TCRdb passed the public sequencing reads through fastp at Q25 and MiXCR, retaining productive beta sequences. Entries that share a CDR3 protein sequence are merged under the most common genes and DNA. The V and J calls were not made by the authors but by TCRdb's processing. The sample includes approximately 22,000 distinct CDR3 sequences, with about a third observed a single time. The ten largest clonotypes hold less than 30% of the sample.

On this clonotype: No cognate antigen has been identified for it. Base qualities are missing; no much larger clone stands one base away.

Taken from cysteine to phenylalanine, the CDR3 has 15 residues. Kept here is only the CDR3 DNA, which spans 45 bases and is read in frame from base 1. V and J lose 10 bases and 5 bases, and a span of 23 bases separates them. The paper's findings and limits, for the study overall: Large clones contained a higher proportion of TEMRA cells, and the seven largest clones (over 1,700 cells) acquired aged and TEMRA cells while losing TCM cells. Post-transplant increases in aged-phenotype cells were observed regardless of clone size, following viremia and occurring earlier in large clones (days 200-264) than in small clones. Since the sequencing data did not include a CD57 measurement, a conservative gene-based definition of aging was used in its place.

The material was CMV peptide-activated CD4+ and CD8+ T cells sorted from blood, obtained at five time points, pooled. The meaning of the sample's cell subset or site label: sorted CD8+CD137+ and CD4+CD154+ T cells after about 12 h CMV IE-1 peptide stimulation. The V and J genes are TRBV12-3 or TRBV12-4 and TRBJ1-2, with TRBD1 tentatively as D gene (6 bases match). The source of this sequence is a female donor who had a heart transplant and CMV viremia. CDR3 region: CANSPTGIRQYGYTF. The DNA sequence is as follows: TGTGCCAACAGCCCCACAGGGATTCGACAGTATGGCTACACCTTC.